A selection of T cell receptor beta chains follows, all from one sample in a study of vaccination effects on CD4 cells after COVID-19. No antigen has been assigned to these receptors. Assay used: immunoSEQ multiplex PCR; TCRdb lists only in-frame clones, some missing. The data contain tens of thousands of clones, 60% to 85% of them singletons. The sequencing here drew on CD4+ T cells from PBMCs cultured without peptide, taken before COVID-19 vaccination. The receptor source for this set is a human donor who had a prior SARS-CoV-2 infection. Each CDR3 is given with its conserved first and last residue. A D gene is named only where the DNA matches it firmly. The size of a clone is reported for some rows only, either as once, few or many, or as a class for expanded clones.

DNA: TGTGCCAGCAGTCCCTTTAATGAAGGTGGAAACACCATATATTTT
CDR3: CASSPFNEGGNTIYF
size: -
J: TRBJ1-3
D: -
V: TRBV28

DNA: TGTGCCAGCAGCCCTCGGGAGACCCAGTACTTC
CDR3: CASSPRETQYF
size: few
J: TRBJ2-5
D: -
V: TRBV2

DNA: TGTGCCAGCAGCTTAGAATTAGGGACTAGCACCCGAGATACGCAGTATTTT
CDR3: CASSLELGTSTRDTQYF
size: -
J: TRBJ2-3
D: TRBD2
V: TRBV7-9

DNA: TGTGCCAGCAAACTCATACAGGGCCTACCCTACGAGCAGTACTTC
CDR3: CASKLIQGLPYEQYF
size: -
J: TRBJ2-7
D: -
V: TRBV2

DNA: TGTGCCAGCAGTTCGCAGGGGGCGAGACCACCCCACACCGGGGAGCTGTTTTTT
CDR3: CASSSQGARPPHTGELFF
size: once
J: TRBJ2-2
D: TRBD1
V: TRBV27

DNA: TGTGCCAGCTCACCCTCGGGGGGCCGGGTCTACGAGCAGTACTTC
CDR3: CASSPSGGRVYEQYF
size: -
J: TRBJ2-7
D: -
V: TRBV18

DNA: TGTGCCAGCAGCCTTTACAACTACGAGCAGTACTTC
CDR3: CASSLYNYEQYF
size: -
J: TRBJ2-7
D: -
V: TRBV7-2

DNA: TGTGCCAGCAGTTACTCTTCTCTAGCAAGCACAGATACGCAGTATTTT
CDR3: CASSYSSLASTDTQYF
size: -
J: TRBJ2-3
D: -
V: TRBV6-5

DNA: TGTGCCAGCAGCCAAGGGGGGCTTCCCACTGAGCAGTTCTTC
CDR3: CASSQGGLPTEQFF
size: -
J: TRBJ2-1
D: -
V: TRBV3-1/TRBV3-2

DNA: TGTGCCACCAGCCGAAGCGTCGGGGGAGGGCCCCCATGGGAGACCCAGTACTTC
CDR3: CATSRSVGGGPPWETQYF
size: -
J: TRBJ2-5
D: TRBD2
V: TRBV15

DNA: TGTGCCAGTAGACGTCGGGGGAGTGGAAACGAGCAGTACTTC
CDR3: CASRRRGSGNEQYF
size: many
J: TRBJ2-7
D: -
V: TRBV19

DNA: TGTGCCAGCAGCTTAGATTCGGCGGCAGGCGAGCAGTTCTTC
CDR3: CASSLDSAAGEQFF
size: -
J: TRBJ2-1
D: -
V: TRBV7-3

DNA: TGTGCCAGCAGTAGACTGATAGGCACTGAAGCTTTCTTT
CDR3: CASSRLIGTEAFF
size: -
J: TRBJ1-1
D: -
V: TRBV9

DNA: TGCAGCGTTTCGACACAAACCTACGAGCAGTACTTC
CDR3: CSVSTQTYEQYF
size: -
J: TRBJ2-7
D: -
V: TRBV29-1

DNA: TGTGCCAGCAGCCTTACCCCGGGACAGGGGCCCGGGGAGCTGTTTTTT
CDR3: CASSLTPGQGPGELFF
size: -
J: TRBJ2-2
D: TRBD1
V: TRBV7-3

DNA: TGTGCCAGCAGTTACGCCGGGTGGGGCAGCTACGAGCAGTACTTC
CDR3: CASSYAGWGSYEQYF
size: -
J: TRBJ2-7
D: -
V: TRBV6-2/TRBV6-3

DNA: TGTGCCAGCTCACGGGACATTGGCGACACCATATATTTT
CDR3: CASSRDIGDTIYF
size: -
J: TRBJ1-3
D: -
V: TRBV18

DNA: TGCGCCAGCAGCTTGAGGGCAGGGGAGGATGGCTACACCTTC
CDR3: CASSLRAGEDGYTF
size: -
J: TRBJ1-2
D: -
V: TRBV5-1

DNA: TGTGCCAGCAGCGTAGATGGCGGCTACGAGCAGTACTTC
CDR3: CASSVDGGYEQYF
size: -
J: TRBJ2-7
D: -
V: TRBV9

DNA: TGTGCCAGCAGTGAACGGGTAGCGGGCCGCTACGAGCAGTACTTC
CDR3: CASSERVAGRYEQYF
size: -
J: TRBJ2-7
D: TRBD2
V: TRBV6-1

DNA: TGTGCCAGCAGCCAAGAAAAAACGGACACCACCTACAATGAGCAGTTCTTC
CDR3: CASSQEKTDTTYNEQFF
size: -
J: TRBJ2-1
D: -
V: TRBV14

DNA: TGTGCCAGCAGCCAAGGGACATGGGATGAAAAACTGTTTTTT
CDR3: CASSQGTWDEKLFF
size: -
J: TRBJ1-4
D: -
V: TRBV3-1/TRBV3-2

DNA: TGCAGTGCTAGTCAGGGGCCGTTGACTGAAGCTTTCTTT
CDR3: CSASQGPLTEAFF
size: -
J: TRBJ1-1
D: -
V: TRBV20-1

DNA: TGTGCCAGCAGCCAAGATCTCGCAGGCTCCTATAATTCACCCCTCCACTTT
CDR3: CASSQDLAGSYNSPLHF
size: -
J: TRBJ1-6
D: -
V: TRBV4-2

DNA: TGTGCCAGCAGCCAAGATCTGACAGGGGGCCACTACCAGTACTTC
CDR3: CASSQDLTGGHYQYF
size: -
J: TRBJ2-7
D: TRBD1
V: TRBV4-2

DNA: TGTGCCACCAGTAGTATACCATTGAACACTGAAGCTTTCTTT
CDR3: CATSSIPLNTEAFF
size: -
J: TRBJ1-1
D: -
V: TRBV15

DNA: TGTGCCATCCGGGGGGGTTACTACGAGCAGTACTTC
CDR3: CAIRGGYYEQYF
size: -
J: TRBJ2-7
D: TRBD2
V: TRBV10-3

DNA: TGTGCCACCAGTGAAACGATGGTAGGGGGACCTTACACCGGGGAGCTGTTTTTT
CDR3: CATSETMVGGPYTGELFF
size: -
J: TRBJ2-2
D: -
V: TRBV24-1

DNA: TGTGCCAGCTCGATTGGCCATCAAGGGCCGGCCCCCTACGAGCAGTACTTC
CDR3: CASSIGHQGPAPYEQYF
size: -
J: TRBJ2-7
D: -
V: TRBV27

DNA: TGCGCCAGCAGTAGGCCCGACAGCACAGATACGCAGTATTTT
CDR3: CASSRPDSTDTQYF
size: -
J: TRBJ2-3
D: -
V: TRBV5-1

DNA: TGTGCCACCAGTGGTTTTAGCGGGGGCACAGATACGCAGTATTTT
CDR3: CATSGFSGGTDTQYF
size: -
J: TRBJ2-3
D: TRBD2
V: TRBV24-1

DNA: TGTGCCAGCAGTTACTCAAGCGGGAGGAATTACAATGAGCAGTTCTTC
CDR3: CASSYSSGRNYNEQFF
size: -
J: TRBJ2-1
D: TRBD2
V: TRBV6-2/TRBV6-3

DNA: TGTGCCAGCAGTCGCGGACTAGACTGGGGCTACAATGAGCAGTTCTTC
CDR3: CASSRGLDWGYNEQFF
size: few
J: TRBJ2-1
D: TRBD2
V: TRBV7-3

DNA: TGTGCCAGCAGCGATGACAGGAGCCCCTACAATGAGCAGTTCTTC
CDR3: CASSDDRSPYNEQFF
size: few
J: TRBJ2-1
D: -
V: TRBV9

DNA: TGCGCCAGCAGCCACTTGACAGGGAACTATGGCTACACCTTC
CDR3: CASSHLTGNYGYTF
size: many
J: TRBJ1-2
D: TRBD1
V: TRBV4-3

DNA: TGTGCCAGCAGCCAAGGGGAGGGGGCGGGTGGCTACACCTTC
CDR3: CASSQGEGAGGYTF
size: -
J: TRBJ1-2
D: TRBD1
V: TRBV4-2

DNA: TGCGCCAGCAGCAATCGACAGGGTAGCACCGGGGAGCTGTTTTTT
CDR3: CASSNRQGSTGELFF
size: -
J: TRBJ2-2
D: TRBD1
V: TRBV5-1

DNA: TGTGCCAGCTCACCAATTGGGGTCCCGGTTGGTTCACCCCTCCACTTT
CDR3: CASSPIGVPVGSPLHF
size: -
J: TRBJ1-6
D: -
V: TRBV18

DNA: TGTGCCAGCAGCTTAGGGGCAGGGGGCGCGGATATCCAAGAGACCCAGTACTTC
CDR3: CASSLGAGGADIQETQYF
size: -
J: TRBJ2-5
D: TRBD1
V: TRBV11-3